Following are 7 T cell receptor beta chains from one sample sequenced in a study of blood T cell repertoires in COVID-19. The data were produced by immunoSEQ multiplex PCR, yet TCRdb's version contains in-frame clones alone and is incomplete. Of fewer than 40,000 clones in the sample, about nine tenths are singletons; the top ten hold about 25%. Sequenced input: peripheral blood. Receptors were obtained from a woman older than 75 with active or convalescent COVID-19.

The chain links TRBV30 to TRBJ2-2, with 11 bases matching TRBD2. Germline assignment: CDR1 GTSNPN and CDR2 SVGIG (reference sequence). There are 17 residues in the CDR3. The trim removed 1 base at V and 6 bases at J, leaving 10 bases unmatched. The CDR3 here is CAWSGLAGGLGAGELFF. CDR3 nucleotide sequence: TGTGCCTGGAGTGGGCTAGCGGGGGGTTTAGGCGCCGGGGAGCTGTTTTTT. Full variable domain (missing parts from reference TRBV30 and TRBJ2-2): SQTIHQWPATLVQPVGSPLSLECTVEGTSNPNLYWYRQAAGRGLQLLFYSVGIGQISSEVPQNLSASRPQDRQFILSSKKLLLSDSGFYLCAWSGLAGGLGAGELFFGEGSRLTVL.

This clone was counted once. The CDR3 DNA reads as TGTGCCACCCGCAGCGGGGGGAACTACAATGAGCAGTTCTTC. This codes for CATRSGGNYNEQFF. The chain has TRBV24-1 and TRBJ2-1, with TRBD2 identical over 9 bases. There are 14 residues in the CDR3. After removal of 9 bases from V and 3 bases from J, the junction contained 5 bases not matched to a gene. Germline assignment: CDR1 KGHDR and CDR2 SFDVKD.

The chain has TRBV11-2 and TRBJ2-1; D unresolved. V dropped 4 bases and J dropped 8 bases, with 15 bases sitting between them. This CDR3 contains 14 residues. CDR1 and CDR2 from the germline V gene are SGHAT and FQNNGV. CDR3 in amino acids: CASSYPTRLDEQFF. Written as DNA, the CDR3 is TGTGCCAGCAGCTACCCAACTCGATTGGATGAGCAGTTCTTC.

The rearrangement links TRBV4-1 to TRBJ2-5; D not resolved. The V gene's germline CDR1 is MGHRA and CDR2 YSYEKL. Trimming removed 5 bases at V and 0 bases at J, with 10 bases between. The CDR3 contains 14 residues. The CDR3 reads CASSSNQYQETQYF. CDR3 nucleotide sequence: TGCGCCAGCAGCTCCAACCAGTACCAAGAGACCCAGTACTTC.

This chain connects TRBV6-6 to TRBJ1-5, with D possibly matching TRBD1 (6 bases). CDR1 is MNHNY and CDR2 is SVGAGI in the germline V gene (reference sequence). This CDR3 is 14 amino acids long. V lost 7 bases and J lost 7, with 17 bases in between. CDR3 DNA sequence: TGTGCCAGCACTCCCTTCCCCGACAGGCAGCCCCAGCATTTT. This codes for CASTPFPDRQPQHF.

The chain recombines TRBV9 with TRBJ2-2, with a tentative D call TRBD1 (6 bases). There are 16 residues in the CDR3. Trimming pared 0 bases from V and 4 bases from J, leaving 13 bases between. Per the germline V gene, CDR1 is SGDLS and CDR2 is YYNGEE. CDR3 sequence: CASSVAAGAGTGELFF. For the CDR3, the DNA is TGTGCCAGCAGCGTAGCGGCAGGGGCGGGCACCGGGGAGCTGTTTTTT.

V gene TRBV9 combines with J gene TRBJ2-7; possible D gene TRBD2, 6 bases. Trimming took off 0 bases at V and 3 bases at J, with 13 bases between the two ends. Looked up from germline, CDR1 is SGDLS and CDR2 is YYNGEE. This CDR3 has 15 amino acids. The CDR3 sequence: CASSVGGGDHYEQYF. The CDR3 DNA follows: TGTGCCAGCAGCGTAGGAGGCGGGGACCACTACGAGCAGTACTTC. The full variable domain, its missing parts supplied by reference TRBV9 and TRBJ2-7, is DSGVTQTPKHLITATGQRVTLRCSPRSGDLSVYWYQQSLDQGLQFLIQYYNGEERAKGNILERFSAQQFPDLHSELNLSSLELGDSALYFCASSVGGGDHYEQYFGPGTRLTVT.